A single sample is the source of the 9 T cell receptor beta chains below, sequenced in a study of blood T cell repertoires in COVID-19. Clones were sequenced by immunoSEQ multiplex PCR, and TCRdb holds only the in-frame ones, with some missing. The data contain about 150,000 clones, 75% to 90% of them singletons. The sequenced sample consisted of peripheral blood. These receptors all come from a man aged 18 to 29 with COVID-19, enrolled during active disease.

The gene calls are TRBV28 and TRBJ1-6; no reliable D call. Germline V gives CDR1 MDHEN, CDR2 SYDVKM. The CDR3 runs to 14 residues. V lost 4 bases, J lost 4 bases, and 8 bases lay in between. CDR3 amino acids: CASSSQRYNSPLHF. The CDR3 region has the DNA TGTGCCAGCAGTTCCCAGCGGTATAATTCACCCCTCCACTTT.

The rearrangement links TRBV6-5 to TRBJ1-2; no firm D call. Between the trimmed V and J ends, which lost 6 bases and 7 bases, there was a span of 12 bases. CDR1 is MNHEY and CDR2 is SVGAGI in the germline V gene. The CDR3 contains 12 residues. This CDR3 reads CASRLAEAGYTF. The CDR3 bases are TGTGCCAGCAGGTTGGCAGAGGCTGGCTACACCTTC.

This chain connects TRBV11-2 to TRBJ2-3, with D maybe TRBD2 (6 bases). Germline V gene data show CDR1 as SGHAT and CDR2 as FQNNGV. Trimming cost V 5 bases and J 6 bases, with 15 bases left between them. The CDR3 has 14 residues. CDR3 sequence (DNA): TGTGCCAGCAGCCCGCCCGGGAGTTTGGATACGCAGTATTTT. This codes for CASSPPGSLDTQYF.

Note on this clone: One end of the junction does not line up with germline, which may come from a read error. This chain joins TRBV19 and TRBJ1-4; 10 nucleotides match TRBD1. CDR3 length equals 13 residues. CDR1 and CDR2 from the germline V gene are LNHDA and SQIVND (reference sequence). The CDR3 here is CASRQGASEKLLF. In nucleotides, the CDR3 is TGTGCCAGCCGACAGGGGGCTTCTGAAAAACTGCTTTTT.

This clone was seen just once. This chain connects TRBV15 to TRBJ1-1; D perhaps matches TRBD1 (5 bases). The V gene's germline CDR1 is LNHNV and CDR2 YYDKDF (reference sequence). CDR3 length: 15 residues. V lost 3 bases, J lost 1 base, and 12 bases lay in between. In DNA form, the CDR3 reads TGTGCCACCAGCAGCTCAGGGTTCGCGAACACTGAAGCTTTCTTT. It codes for CATSSSGFANTEAFF.

The genes are TRBV9 and TRBJ2-1, with 9 bases that match TRBD1. Trimming took 4 bases from V and 5 from J; bases not matched to a gene: 7. CDR1 and CDR2 (germline): SGDLS, YYNGEE. The CDR3 is 15 residues long. For the CDR3, the DNA is TGTGCCAGCAGCCGGGACAGGGCTAGTAACAATGAGCAGTTCTTC. This encodes CASSRDRASNNEQFF. The full variable domain, its missing parts supplied by reference TRBV9 and TRBJ2-1, is DSGVTQTPKHLITATGQRVTLRCSPRSGDLSVYWYQQSLDQGLQFLIQYYNGEERAKGNILERFSAQQFPDLHSELNLSSLELGDSALYFCASSRDRASNNEQFFGPGTRLTVL.

The chain links TRBV25-1 to TRBJ2-7, with 8 positions matching TRBD1. Germline trimming cut 4 bases from V and 6 bases from J; bases unmatched to any gene: 8. This CDR3 region has 14 residues. Germline V gives CDR1 MGHDK, CDR2 SYGVNS. CDR3 in DNA: TGTGCCAGCAGTGCCAGGGGGCTTGCAATCGAGCAGTACTTC. Its translation: CASSARGLAIEQYF.

V gene TRBV2 combines with J gene TRBJ2-6, with TRBD1 matching 8 bases. Germline CDR1 reads SNHLY; CDR2 reads FYNNEI. This CDR3 has 15 residues. V lost 7 bases and J lost 3; bases outside the gene matches: 5. In DNA form, the CDR3 reads TGTGCCAGCACCAGGGGGCTGGGTGGGGCCAACGTCCTGACTTTC. Its translation: CASTRGLGGANVLTF.

This clone showed up just once. The V gene is TRBV5-4, the J gene TRBJ1-1, with TRBD1 as a possible D gene (5 bases). The germline V gene has CDR1 SGHNT and CDR2 YYREEE (reference sequence). This CDR3 has 18 amino acids. The V and J ends lost 4 bases and 0 bases respectively, with 22 bases between them. CDR3 DNA: TGTGCCAGCAGCCCGTGGTCCAATTGGGGCCGCATGAACACTGAAGCTTTCTTT. It encodes CASSPWSNWGRMNTEAFF.